A single sample is the source of the 20 T cell receptor beta chains below, sequenced in a study of shared clonotypes between healthy human individuals. CD45RO-negative CD8 cells positively selected for CCR7 made up the naive population, which excluded terminally differentiated effector memory CD45RA+ cells. Clones were read by immunoSEQ multiplex PCR, and TCRdb kept only the in-frame ones, dropping some. The repertoire has under 850,000 clones, nearly 95% of them found once; the top ten carry more than 20%. Sequences were obtained from naive CD8+ T cells sorted from blood. The receptors derive from a young man in good health.

The V and J genes are TRBV2 and TRBJ2-1; 11 positions match TRBD2. V was pared by 8 bases and J by 4 bases, with 1 base of the junction left unmatched. CDR1 is SNHLY and CDR2 is FYNNEI in the germline V gene. The CDR3 is made up of 13 amino acids. Here the CDR3 reads CASGTSGYNEQFF. In DNA form, the CDR3 reads TGTGCCAGCGGGACTAGCGGTTACAATGAGCAGTTCTTC.

This clone was found a few times. The J gene is TRBJ2-1, the V gene TRBV9; no reliable D call. Per germline, CDR1 SGDLS and CDR2 YYNGEE. V lost 4 bases, J lost 6 bases, and 11 bases lay in between. There are 13 residues in the CDR3. CDR3 protein: CASSPNLGNEQFF. CDR3 nucleotides: TGTGCCAGCAGCCCCAACCTAGGCAATGAGCAGTTCTTC. Together with reference TRBV9 and TRBJ2-1, the CDR3 gives the full variable domain: DSGVTQTPKHLITATGQRVTLRCSPRSGDLSVYWYQQSLDQGLQFLIQYYNGEERAKGNILERFSAQQFPDLHSELNLSSLELGDSALYFCASSPNLGNEQFFGPGTRLTVL.

The sample holds one count of this clone. The chain combines TRBV10-2 with TRBJ1-2; D remains ambiguous. Trimming removed 7 bases at V and 2 bases at J, with 11 bases between. The CDR3 runs 13 residues. Germline assignment: CDR1 WSHSY and CDR2 SAAADI. The chain's CDR3 is CASKETDNYGYTF. In DNA form, the CDR3 reads TGCGCCAGCAAGGAGACGGACAACTATGGCTACACCTTC.

This chain connects TRBV6-1 to TRBJ2-7; 8 nucleotides align to TRBD1. CDR1 and CDR2 (germline): MNHNS, SASEGT. CDR3 length equals 16 residues. V shed 3 bases and J 0 bases; nucleotides not matched to a gene: 7. CDR3 residues: CASSELRQGPSYEQYF. The CDR3, as DNA: TGTGCCAGCAGTGAGCTCAGACAGGGGCCCTCCTACGAGCAGTACTTC.

The chain uses TRBV4-1 and TRBJ1-1, with D hard to call. This CDR3 is built from 15 residues. The germline V gene has CDR1 MGHRA and CDR2 YSYEKL. Trimming left V 1 base short and J 0 bases short, with 9 bases between. The CDR3 nucleotides are TGCGCCAGCAGCCAAGTGACGGGCCTGAACACTGAAGCTTTCTTT. Its translation is CASSQVTGLNTEAFF.

The chain has TRBV7-9 and TRBJ2-1; D is unresolved. CDR1 SEHNR and CDR2 FQNEAQ come from the germline V gene (reference sequence). The V end lost 2 bases, the J end lost 4 bases, and 6 bases lay between the germline ends. This CDR3 is built from 13 residues. The CDR3 DNA follows: TGTGCCAGCAGCTTATGGGTTTACAATGAGCAGTTCTTC. Encoded protein: CASSLWVYNEQFF.

The V gene is TRBV28, the J gene TRBJ2-7; 9 bases align to TRBD2. V shed 5 bases and J 2 bases; nucleotides not matched to a gene: 10. The CDR3 consists of 16 residues. From germline, CDR1 is MDHEN and CDR2 SYDVKM. This CDR3 is CASSTLSGRPPYEQYF. CDR3 bases: TGTGCCAGCAGTACACTTAGCGGGAGACCCCCCTACGAGCAGTACTTC.

In its sample, this clone was seen a few times. The chain has TRBV11-2 and TRBJ2-5; 10 bases match TRBD2. Losses at the gene ends were 5 bases for V and 0 bases for J; bases not matched to a gene: 9. Germline-derived CDR1 and CDR2 are SGHAT and FQNNGV. The CDR3 spans 17 residues. The DNA of the CDR3 is TGTGCCAGCAGCCCTCCACCCGGGACTAGCGACCAAGAGACCCAGTACTTC. Protein: CASSPPPGTSDQETQYF.

This sequence joins TRBV7-2 and TRBJ2-1; 8 bases are shared with TRBD2. This CDR3 is built from 15 residues. V shed 5 bases and J 6 bases; nucleotides not matched to a gene: 9. Germline V gene lookup returns CDR1 SGHTA and CDR2 FQGNSA. The CDR3 sequence: CASSLLTGGPNEQFF. CDR3 coding DNA: TGTGCCAGCAGCCTTCTCACGGGAGGGCCCAATGAGCAGTTCTTC. Full variable domain (outside the CDR3, taken from reference TRBV7-2 and TRBJ2-1): GAGVSQSPSNKVTEKGKDVELRCDPISGHTALYWYRQSLGQGLEFLIYFQGNSAPDKSGLPSDRFSAERTGGSVSTLTIQRTQQEDSAVYLCASSLLTGGPNEQFFGPGTRLTVL.

The chain recombines TRBV4-1 with TRBJ2-5; D not certain. This CDR3 spans 13 amino acids. V was cut by 10 bases and J by 2 bases, with 14 bases left in between. CDR1 is MGHRA and CDR2 is YSYEKL in the germline V gene. This CDR3 reads CATSYLVQETQYF. CDR3 nucleotide sequence: TGCGCCACTTCCTACCTGGTACAAGAGACCCAGTACTTC.

This clone was found once. The V gene is TRBV5-1, the J gene TRBJ2-1, with D tentatively TRBD2 (5 bases). This CDR3 is built from 16 residues. Germline-derived CDR1 and CDR2 are SGHRS and YFSETQ. The V end lost 0 bases, the J end lost 5 bases, and 15 bases lay between the germline ends. DNA for the CDR3: TGCGCCAGCAGCTTGGCCCTAACGCTAGCCAACAATGAGCAGTTCTTC. Protein sequence: CASSLALTLANNEQFF. The entire variable domain, with the rest obtained from reference TRBV5-1 and TRBJ2-1, is as follows: KAGVTQTPRYLIKTRGQQVTLSCSPISGHRSVSWYQQTPGQGLQFLFEYFSETQRNKGNFPGRFSGRQFSNSRSEMNVSTLELGDSALYLCASSLALTLANNEQFFGPGTRLTVL.

The chain recombines TRBV4-3 with TRBJ1-2; 7 bases match TRBD1. The germline V gene has CDR1 LGHNA and CDR2 YSLEER. The CDR3 contains 16 residues. V dropped 0 bases and J dropped 3; count of bases not matched to a gene: 7. CDR3 coding DNA: TGCGCCAGCAGCCAAGATGGACAGGCAATATACTATGGCTACACCTTC. Translation: CASSQDGQAIYYGYTF.

The chain uses TRBV7-9 and TRBJ1-4; TRBD1 matches 7 bases. Germline V CDR1 and CDR2: SEHNR, FQNEAQ (reference sequence). Trimming removed 2 bases from V and 3 bases from J; junction bases left unmatched: 6. The CDR3 spans 16 residues. The CDR3: CASSLPYRGSNEKLFF. The CDR3 nucleotides are TGTGCCAGCAGCTTACCCTACAGGGGATCTAATGAAAAACTGTTTTTT.

The rearrangement joins TRBV7-8 to TRBJ2-7; TRBD2 agrees at 10 bases. The J segment lost 4 bases and the V segment lost 5 bases, leaving 11 bases of the junction unmatched. There are 16 residues in the CDR3. The V gene's germline CDR1 is SGHVS and CDR2 FQNEAQ. The CDR3 nucleotides read TGTGCCAGCAGCCCGAGTCTAGCGGGAGTTCTATACGAGCAGTACTTC. Protein product: CASSPSLAGVLYEQYF.

The chain carries TRBV2 and TRBJ2-7; D may be TRBD2 (5 bases). The germline V gene encodes CDR1 SNHLY and CDR2 FYNNEI. This CDR3 contains 14 residues. Trimming stripped 3 bases from V and 3 bases from J, with 12 bases between. The CDR3 bases are TGTGCCAGCAGTGATCCCGGGGTCGGCTACGAGCAGTACTTC. It is translated as CASSDPGVGYEQYF. The variable domain in full, completed from reference TRBV2 and TRBJ2-7, reads EPEVTQTPSHQVTQMGQEVILRCVPISNHLYFYWYRQILGQKVEFLVSFYNNEISEKSEIFDDQFSVERPDGSNFTLKIRSTKLEDSAMYFCASSDPGVGYEQYFGPGTRLTVT.

As regards this clone: The same CDR3 can be traced to other DNA sequences in this sample. The chain recombines TRBV7-9 with TRBJ1-3, with D possibly being TRBD1 (5 bases). V gave up 1 base and J gave up 1 base, with 8 bases separating them. The CDR3 runs to 15 residues. CDR1 is SEHNR, CDR2 FQNEAQ, per germline (reference sequence). This CDR3 reads CASSLVGGSGNTIYF. CDR3 nucleotides: TGTGCCAGCAGCTTAGTGGGGGGGTCTGGAAACACCATATATTTT. The full variable domain, its missing parts supplied by reference TRBV7-9 and TRBJ1-3, is DTGVSQNPRHKITKRGQNVTFRCDPISEHNRLYWYRQTLGQGPEFLTYFQNEAQLEKSRLLSDRFSAERPKGSFSTLEIQRTEQGDSAMYLCASSLVGGSGNTIYFGEGSWLTVV.

The chain links TRBV2 to TRBJ2-1; D may be TRBD2 (6 bases). The CDR3 is 14 amino acids. CDR1 is SNHLY, CDR2 FYNNEI, per germline. The CDR3 loop is CASRGVHVDNEQFF. CDR3 nucleotide sequence: TGTGCATCGCGCGGGGTGCATGTCGACAATGAGCAGTTCTTC.

V and J are TRBV5-6 and TRBJ1-1, with 7 bases fitting TRBD1. The length of the CDR3 is 16 residues. The junction had 12 bases not matched to a gene; V was cut back by 0 bases and J by 7 bases. Germline loops: CDR1 SGHDT, CDR2 YYEEEE. The CDR3 sequence: CASSLDPTGTEFEAFF. For the CDR3, the DNA is TGTGCCAGCAGCTTGGACCCGACCGGGACAGAATTTGAAGCTTTCTTT.

This chain uses TRBV2 with TRBJ2-7; 7 positions agree with TRBD2. The CDR3 totals 15 residues. With 2 bases clipped from V and 4 bases from J, the junction kept 8 bases outside the gene matches. Germline CDR1 and CDR2: SNHLY and FYNNEI. CDR3 residues: CASSESAGAGYEQYF. The DNA of the CDR3 is TGTGCCAGCAGTGAATCGGCGGGAGCGGGGTACGAGCAGTACTTC.

The gene calls are TRBV7-9 and TRBJ1-5; 11 nucleotides agree with TRBD1. The CDR3 runs 16 residues. The germline V gene encodes CDR1 SEHNR and CDR2 FQNEAQ (reference sequence). J lost 7 bases, V lost 2 bases, and 7 bases had no gene match. DNA of the CDR3: TGTGCCAGCAGCTTACATGGACAGGGGGCGAACCAGCCCCAGCATTTT. Its protein product is CASSLHGQGANQPQHF. Full variable domain (outside the CDR3, taken from reference TRBV7-9 and TRBJ1-5): DTGVSQNPRHKITKRGQNVTFRCDPISEHNRLYWYRQTLGQGPEFLTYFQNEAQLEKSRLLSDRFSAERPKGSFSTLEIQRTEQGDSAMYLCASSLHGQGANQPQHFGDGTRLSIL.